The rows below give T cell receptor beta chains drawn from one sample of a study of control samples from healthy donors and cancer patients. Using immunoSEQ multiplex PCR, the repertoire was profiled, and TCRdb retains in-frame clones only, with some absent. The sample includes 150,000 to 200,000 clones, about 92% seen only once; the top ten take just over 1.4%. What was sequenced was blood. These receptors originate from a man in his thirties or forties in good health. The conserved cysteine and the conserved F or W are not part of the CDR3 here. The order of the fields is CDR3 length, V gene, D gene, CDR3 protein. D genes are given only for firm matches.

length: 13; V: TRBV4-2; D: -; CDR3: ASSQEADEYFSLH
length: 13; V: TRBV27; D: -; CDR3: ASSLQVGRANEQY
length: 12; V: TRBV7-2; D: -; CDR3: ASSLAGGIYGYT
length: 10; V: TRBV29-1; D: -; CDR3: SASSASNEQF
length: 12; V: TRBV19; D: TRBD1; CDR3: ASSMGVGGGGYT
length: 11; V: TRBV27; D: -; CDR3: ASSFLANYGYT
length: 12; V: TRBV9; D: -; CDR3: ASSPGGTNTEAF
length: 14; V: TRBV6-6; D: TRBD1; CDR3: ASSTQGQGMNTEAF
length: 11; V: TRBV6-2/TRBV6-3; D: -; CDR3: ASSLGEAYEQY
length: 11; V: TRBV27; D: -; CDR3: ASSLHRNTEAF
length: 12; V: TRBV2; D: -; CDR3: ASSGTTRQETQY
length: 12; V: TRBV19; D: -; CDR3: ATRTAGGNSPLH
length: 14; V: TRBV11-2; D: TRBD2; CDR3: ASSLGPLAGGYEQY
length: 12; V: TRBV29-1; D: -; CDR3: SVEGLGGTDTQY
length: 13; V: TRBV27; D: -; CDR3: ASQEFGSASYEQY
length: 11; V: TRBV30; D: TRBD1; CDR3: AWSGTGGQPQH
length: 14; V: TRBV18; D: TRBD2; CDR3: ASSPIGGGPYNEQF
length: 11; V: TRBV30; D: -; CDR3: AWSVQGVYEQY
length: 12; V: TRBV28; D: -; CDR3: ASSLLTVNTEAF
length: 11; V: TRBV19; D: -; CDR3: ASSYRVNQPQH
length: 13; V: TRBV11-2; D: TRBD1; CDR3: ASSGRQGATYGYT
length: 13; V: TRBV11-2; D: -; CDR3: ASSLVLGNGNTIY
length: 12; V: TRBV10-3; D: -; CDR3: AISGGTGYNEQF
length: 13; V: TRBV27; D: -; CDR3: ASSPLTDRGQPQH
length: 12; V: TRBV5-1; D: -; CDR3: ASDTGSGTGELF
length: 13; V: TRBV6-2/TRBV6-3; D: TRBD1; CDR3: ASSSPGQGWNIQY
length: 10; V: TRBV12-5; D: -; CDR3: ASGLASYEQY
length: 11; V: TRBV5-1; D: -; CDR3: ASSLAKGDTQY
length: 12; V: TRBV19; D: TRBD1; CDR3: ASSIEGQGREQF
length: 14; V: TRBV5-4; D: -; CDR3: ASSLELFGGRETQY
length: 12; V: TRBV18; D: TRBD1; CDR3: ASSWGQAVYEQY
length: 14; V: TRBV27; D: TRBD2; CDR3: ASSLGTSGSFKTQY